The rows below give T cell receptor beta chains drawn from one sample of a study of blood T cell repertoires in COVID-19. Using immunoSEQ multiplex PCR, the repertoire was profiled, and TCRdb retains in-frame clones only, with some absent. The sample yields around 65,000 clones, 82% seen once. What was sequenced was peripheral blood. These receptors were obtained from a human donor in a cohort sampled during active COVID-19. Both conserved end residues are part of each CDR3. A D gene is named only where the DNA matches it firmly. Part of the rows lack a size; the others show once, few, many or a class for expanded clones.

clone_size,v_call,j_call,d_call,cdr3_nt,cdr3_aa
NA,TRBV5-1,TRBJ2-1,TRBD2,TGCGCCAGCAGCACCTCCGGGACTAGCGCCTCCTACAATGAGCAGTTCTTC,CASSTSGTSASYNEQFF
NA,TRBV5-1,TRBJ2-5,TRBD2,TGCGCCAGCAGCCCGGGGGTAGCGGGAGAGTGGGAGACCCAGTACTTC,CASSPGVAGEWETQYF
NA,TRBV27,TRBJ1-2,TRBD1,TGTGCCAGCAGTCCCATCGACAGGGGAATAAGCTATGGCTACACCTTC,CASSPIDRGISYGYTF
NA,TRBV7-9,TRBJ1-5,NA,TGTGCCAGCAGCTTAGCGAAGGGGAGCAATCAGCCCCAGCATTTT,CASSLAKGSNQPQHF
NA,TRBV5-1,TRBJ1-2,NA,TGCGCCAGCAGCTTGTCGTCAGGGGTCTATGGCTACACCTTC,CASSLSSGVYGYTF
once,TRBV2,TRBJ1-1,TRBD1,TGTGCCAGTACCAGGGGGAGGTACACTGAAGCTTTCTTT,CASTRGRYTEAFF
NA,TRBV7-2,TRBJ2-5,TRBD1,TGTGCCAGCAGCGTTCGGGACAGTAGCTCCCAGTACTTC,CASSVRDSSSQYF
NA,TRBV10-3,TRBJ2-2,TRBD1,TGTGCCATCAGTGGGGACAGGAACACCGGGGAGCTGTTTTTT,CAISGDRNTGELFF
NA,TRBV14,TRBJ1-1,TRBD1,TGTGCCAGCAGCCTTGCGGGCAGGGGGCCTGAAGCTTTCTTT,CASSLAGRGPEAFF
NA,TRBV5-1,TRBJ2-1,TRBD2,TGCGCCAGCACACAGATAGCGGGGGTTTCCTACAATGAGCAGTTCTTC,CASTQIAGVSYNEQFF
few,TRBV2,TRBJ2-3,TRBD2,TGTGCCAGCAGGGGACTAGCGGGGAGCACAGATACGCAGTATTTT,CASRGLAGSTDTQYF
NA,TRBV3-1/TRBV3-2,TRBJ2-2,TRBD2,TGTGCCAGCAGCTGGACTAGCGGGGGGACCGGGGAGCTGTTTTTT,CASSWTSGGTGELFF
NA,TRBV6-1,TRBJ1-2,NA,TGTGCCAGCAGTGAAGGCCGGGGGTCCCAAGGCTACACCTTC,CASSEGRGSQGYTF
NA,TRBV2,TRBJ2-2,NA,TGTGCCAGCAGTAAAGTATGGGCCGGTACCGGGGAGCTGTTTTTT,CASSKVWAGTGELFF
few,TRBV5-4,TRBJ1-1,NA,TGTGCCAGCAGCTTGGATCGCGATAAAGCTTTCTTT,CASSLDRDKAFF
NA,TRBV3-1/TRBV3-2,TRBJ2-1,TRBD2,TGTGCCAGCAGCCTCTTTCTAGCGGGGGGGAATGAGCAGTTCTTC,CASSLFLAGGNEQFF
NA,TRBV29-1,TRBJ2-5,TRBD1,TGCAGCGCGGGACAGGGGCCGGAGACCCAGTACTTC,CSAGQGPETQYF
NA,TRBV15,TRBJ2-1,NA,TGTGCCACCAGCAGGGGGGGTTCCACCTACAATGAGCAGTTCTTC,CATSRGGSTYNEQFF
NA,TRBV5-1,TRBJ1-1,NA,TGCGCCAGCAGCCCACAGGGTGGGAACACTGAAGCTTTCTTT,CASSPQGGNTEAFF
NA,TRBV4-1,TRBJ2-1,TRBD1,TGCGCCAGCAGACCCGGACAGGGAGGTGAGCAGTTCTTC,CASRPGQGGEQFF
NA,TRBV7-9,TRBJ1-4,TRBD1,TGTGCCAGCAGCCGTACTCGGGACAGTGAAAAACTGTTTTTT,CASSRTRDSEKLFF
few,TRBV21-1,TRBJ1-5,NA,TGTGCCAGCAATTTACAGCCCCAGCATTTT,CASNLQPQHF
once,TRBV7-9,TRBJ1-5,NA,TGTGCCAGCAGCCAAGACACTAGCAATCAGCCCCAGCATTTT,CASSQDTSNQPQHF
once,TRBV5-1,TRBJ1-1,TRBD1,TGCGCCAGCAGCGGACAGGGGGAGTTCACTGAAGCTTTCTTT,CASSGQGEFTEAFF
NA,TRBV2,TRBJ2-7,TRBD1,TGTGCCAGCAGACTCCCGGGACAGGCGAAGAACTACGAGCAGTACTTC,CASRLPGQAKNYEQYF
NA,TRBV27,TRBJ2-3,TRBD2,TGTGCCAGCAGTGTTCTTAGCGGGGGGGCGGTACTTGCGCAGTATTTT,CASSVLSGGAVLAQYF
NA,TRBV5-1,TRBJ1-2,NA,TGCGCCAGCAGCCCTCTAAGGGGGAGCTATGGCTACACCTTC,CASSPLRGSYGYTF
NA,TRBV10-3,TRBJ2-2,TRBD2,TGTGCCATCAGTGCCCTAGCGGGGGCCCACCGACGCACCGGGGAGCTGTTTTTT,CAISALAGAHRRTGELFF
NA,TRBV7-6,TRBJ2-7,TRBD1,TGTGCCAGCAGCTCGATGTGGGGAGAGGGGGACAGGGGACTCTACTTC,CASSSMWGEGDRGLYF
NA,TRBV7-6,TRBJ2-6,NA,TGTGCCAGCAGCCCGGGAGGGGCCAACGTCCTGACTTTC,CASSPGGANVLTF
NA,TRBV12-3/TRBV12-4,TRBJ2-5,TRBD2,TGTGCTTCTAGCGGGGGGGAAGGGGAGACCCAGTACTTC,CASSGGEGETQYF
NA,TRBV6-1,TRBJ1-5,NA,TGTGCCAGCAGTGGCGCTCGACAGACCCCTAGCAATCAGCCCCAGCATTTT,CASSGARQTPSNQPQHF
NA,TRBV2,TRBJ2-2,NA,TGTGCCAGCAAGCCCACAGGGACCGGGGAGCTGTTTTTT,CASKPTGTGELFF
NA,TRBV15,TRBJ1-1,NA,TGTGCCACCAGCCCTCCTACGAACACTGAAGCTTTCTTT,CATSPPTNTEAFF
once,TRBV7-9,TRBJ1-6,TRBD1,TGTGCCAGCAGCCTCCGACAGGGAAATTCACCCCTCCACTTT,CASSLRQGNSPLHF
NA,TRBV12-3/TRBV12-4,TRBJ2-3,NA,TGTGCCAGCAGTTACTCCACAGATACGCAGTATTTT,CASSYSTDTQYF
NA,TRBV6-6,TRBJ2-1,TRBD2,TGTGCCAGCAGTAACCCGGGACTAGCGGACCACAATGAGCAGTTCTTC,CASSNPGLADHNEQFF
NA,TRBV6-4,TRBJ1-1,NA,TGTGCCAGCAGGGCCCCAGCGGGTGAAGCTTTCTTT,CASRAPAGEAFF
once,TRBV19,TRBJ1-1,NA,TGTGCCAGTAGTATCCCAGGGGCCCCACGTGGCGCTGAAGCTTTCTTT,CASSIPGAPRGAEAFF
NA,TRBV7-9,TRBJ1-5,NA,TGTGCCAGCAGCTTAGCGCTGGGGTCGGAGGAGCCCCAGCATTTT,CASSLALGSEEPQHF
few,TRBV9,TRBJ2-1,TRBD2,TGTGCCAGTTCCGTGGGACTAGCGGGGGCGAGCCCCTATAATGAGCAGTTCTTC,CASSVGLAGASPYNEQFF
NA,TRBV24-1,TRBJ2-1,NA,TGTGCCACCAGTTCGGCCGACAGAACTCACAATGAGCAGTTCTTC,CATSSADRTHNEQFF
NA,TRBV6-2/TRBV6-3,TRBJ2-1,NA,TGTGCCAGCAGTTACTCGACCCAGGGGGGAGGTAATGAGCAGTTCTTC,CASSYSTQGGGNEQFF
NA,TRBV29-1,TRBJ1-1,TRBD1,TGCAGCGTGGGGGACAGGGGAGGAGGCACTGAAGCTTTCTTT,CSVGDRGGGTEAFF
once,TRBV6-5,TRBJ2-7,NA,TGTGCCACTCGCTCCGGGCGCGGCGGGGAGCAGTACTTC,CATRSGRGGEQYF
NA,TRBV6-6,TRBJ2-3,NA,TGTGCCAGCAGTGACAGGATTGACACAGATACGCAGTATTTT,CASSDRIDTDTQYF
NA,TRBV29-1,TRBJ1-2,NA,TGCAGCGTTGAAAGATTCAGGCCGTATGGCTACACCTTC,CSVERFRPYGYTF
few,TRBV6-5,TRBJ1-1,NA,TGTGCCAGCTCCCGAGGACGGGATCCGTCTGGAGCTTTCTTT,CASSRGRDPSGAFF
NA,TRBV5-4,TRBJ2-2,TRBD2,TGTGCCACGACTAGCGGGGGGGGTGACACCGGGGAGCTGTTTTTT,CATTSGGGDTGELFF
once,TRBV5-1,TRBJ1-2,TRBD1,TGCGCCAGCAGCAAAACCGGGACAGGGAACTATGGCTACACCTTC,CASSKTGTGNYGYTF
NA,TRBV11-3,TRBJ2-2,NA,TGTGCCAGCAGCTTATCGAAGGGGGCCGGGGAGCTGTTTTTT,CASSLSKGAGELFF
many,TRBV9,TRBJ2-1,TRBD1,TGTGCCAGCAGCGTAGGGGGACAGGGGGCGGGTAATGAGCAGTTCTTC,CASSVGGQGAGNEQFF
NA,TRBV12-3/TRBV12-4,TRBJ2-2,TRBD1,TGTGCCAGCAGTTACAGGGGGACCGGGGAGCTGTTTTTT,CASSYRGTGELFF
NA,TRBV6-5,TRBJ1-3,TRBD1,TGTGCCAGCAGCCGACAGGGGTCTGGAAACACCATATATTTT,CASSRQGSGNTIYF